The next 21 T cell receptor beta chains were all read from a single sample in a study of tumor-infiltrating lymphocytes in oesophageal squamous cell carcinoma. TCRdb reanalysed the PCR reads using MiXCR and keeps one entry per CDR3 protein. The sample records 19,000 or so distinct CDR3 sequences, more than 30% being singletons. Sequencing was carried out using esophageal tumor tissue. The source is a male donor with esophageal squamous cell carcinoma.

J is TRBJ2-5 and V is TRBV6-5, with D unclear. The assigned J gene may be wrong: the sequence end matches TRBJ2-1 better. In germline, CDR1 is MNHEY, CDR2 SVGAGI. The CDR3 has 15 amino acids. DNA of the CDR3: TGTGCCAGCAGTCGAATCGGCAGCCTCGACAATGAGCAGTTCTTC. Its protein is CASSRIGSLDNEQFF.

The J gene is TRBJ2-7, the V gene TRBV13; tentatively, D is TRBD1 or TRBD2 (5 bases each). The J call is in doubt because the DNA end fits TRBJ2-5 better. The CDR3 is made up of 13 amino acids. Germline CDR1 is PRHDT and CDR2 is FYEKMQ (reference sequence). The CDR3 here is CASSLGVQETQYF. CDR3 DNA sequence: TGTGCCAGCAGCTTGGGGGTGCAAGAGACCCAGTACTTC.

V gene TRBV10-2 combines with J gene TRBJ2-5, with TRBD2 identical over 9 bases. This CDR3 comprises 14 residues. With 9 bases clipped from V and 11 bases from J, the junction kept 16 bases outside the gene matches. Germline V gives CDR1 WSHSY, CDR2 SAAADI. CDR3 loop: CASRLAAFRDEQYF. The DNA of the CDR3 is TGCGCCAGTCGACTAGCGGCCTTTCGGGATGAGCAGTACTTC.

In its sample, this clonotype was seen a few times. CDR3 nucleotide sequence: TGTGCCAGCAGCTTAGAGGGGGCGGGAGGGGCCAACGTCCTGACTTTC. It encodes CASSLEGAGGANVLTF. V is TRBV7-9 and J is TRBJ2-6; D is perhaps TRBD1 (7 bases). CDR1 and CDR2 from the germline V gene are SEHNR and FQNEAQ (reference sequence). This CDR3 is built from 16 residues. V was cut by 1 base and J by 4 bases, with 11 bases left in between.

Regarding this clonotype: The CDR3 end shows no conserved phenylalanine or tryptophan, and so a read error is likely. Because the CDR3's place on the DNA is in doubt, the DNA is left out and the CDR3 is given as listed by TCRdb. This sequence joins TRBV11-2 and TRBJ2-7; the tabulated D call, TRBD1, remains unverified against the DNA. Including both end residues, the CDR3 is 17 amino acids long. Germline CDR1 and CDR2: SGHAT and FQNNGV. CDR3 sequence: CASSLDPGTSWGYTFGS.

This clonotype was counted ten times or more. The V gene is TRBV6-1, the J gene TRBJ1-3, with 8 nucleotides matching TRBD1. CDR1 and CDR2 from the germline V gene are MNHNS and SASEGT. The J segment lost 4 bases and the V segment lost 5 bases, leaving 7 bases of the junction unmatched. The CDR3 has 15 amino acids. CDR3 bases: TGTGCCAGCAGTAGGACAGGGCCAGGAGGAAACACCATATATTTT. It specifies CASSRTGPGGNTIYF.

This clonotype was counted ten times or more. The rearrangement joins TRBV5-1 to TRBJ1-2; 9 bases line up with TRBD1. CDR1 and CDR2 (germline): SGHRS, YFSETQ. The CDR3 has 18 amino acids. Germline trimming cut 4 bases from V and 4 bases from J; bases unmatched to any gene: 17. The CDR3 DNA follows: TGCGCCAGCAGCCTAAGTGCTATAGCACGGACAGGGGCCTATGGCTACACCTTC. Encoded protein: CASSLSAIARTGAYGYTF.

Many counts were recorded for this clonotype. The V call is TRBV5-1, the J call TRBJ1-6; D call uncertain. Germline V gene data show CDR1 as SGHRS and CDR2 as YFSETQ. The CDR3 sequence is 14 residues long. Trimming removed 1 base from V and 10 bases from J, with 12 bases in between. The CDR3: CASSLKGVGSPLHF. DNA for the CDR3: TGCGCCAGCAGCTTGAAGGGAGTCGGCTCACCCCTCCACTTT. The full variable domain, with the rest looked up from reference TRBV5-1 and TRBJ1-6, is KAGVTQTPRYLIKTRGQQVTLSCSPISGHRSVSWYQQTPGQGLQFLFEYFSETQRNKGNFPGRFSGRQFSNSRSEMNVSTLELGDSALYLCASSLKGVGSPLHFGNGTRLTVT.

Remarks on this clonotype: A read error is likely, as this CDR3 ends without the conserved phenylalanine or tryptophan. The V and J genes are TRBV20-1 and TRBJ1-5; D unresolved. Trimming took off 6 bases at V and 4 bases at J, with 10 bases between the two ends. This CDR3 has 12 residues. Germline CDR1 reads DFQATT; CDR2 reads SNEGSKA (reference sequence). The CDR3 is CSAADGNQPQHI. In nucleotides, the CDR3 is TGCAGTGCCGCGGACGGTAATCAGCCCCAGCATATT.

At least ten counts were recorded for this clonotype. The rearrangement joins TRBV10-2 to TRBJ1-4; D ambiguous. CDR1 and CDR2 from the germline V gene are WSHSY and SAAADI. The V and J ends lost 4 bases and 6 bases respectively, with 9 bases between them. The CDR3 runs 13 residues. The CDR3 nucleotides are TGCGCCAGCAGTGGAAGTCCGGATGAAAAACTGTTTTTT. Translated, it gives CASSGSPDEKLFF.

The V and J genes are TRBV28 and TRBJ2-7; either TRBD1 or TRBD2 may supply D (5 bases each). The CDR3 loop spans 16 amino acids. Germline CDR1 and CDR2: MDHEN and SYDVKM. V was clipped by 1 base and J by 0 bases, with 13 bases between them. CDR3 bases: TGTGCCAGCAGTTTATCGTTAGCCGGGACCTCCTACGAGCAGTACTTC. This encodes CASSLSLAGTSYEQYF.

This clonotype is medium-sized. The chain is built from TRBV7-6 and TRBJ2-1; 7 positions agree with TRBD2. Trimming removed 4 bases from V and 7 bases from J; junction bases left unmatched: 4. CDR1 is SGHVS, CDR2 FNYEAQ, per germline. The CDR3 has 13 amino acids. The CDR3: CASSWGGVNEQFF. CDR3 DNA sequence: TGTGCCAGCAGCTGGGGGGGGGTGAATGAGCAGTTCTTC.

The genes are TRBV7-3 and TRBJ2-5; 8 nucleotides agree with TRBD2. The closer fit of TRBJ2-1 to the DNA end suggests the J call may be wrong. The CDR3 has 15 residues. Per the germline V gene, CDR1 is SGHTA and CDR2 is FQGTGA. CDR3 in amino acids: CASSPNGREVNEQFF. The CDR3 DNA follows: TGTGCCAGCAGCCCCAACGGGCGGGAGGTCAATGAGCAGTTCTTC.

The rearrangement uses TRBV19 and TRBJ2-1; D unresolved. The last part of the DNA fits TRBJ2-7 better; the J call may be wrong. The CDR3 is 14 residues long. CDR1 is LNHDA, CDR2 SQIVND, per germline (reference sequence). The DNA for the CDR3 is TGTGCCAGTAGTATTTCTCTTCTGGTCTACGAGCAGTACTTC. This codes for CASSISLLVYEQYF.

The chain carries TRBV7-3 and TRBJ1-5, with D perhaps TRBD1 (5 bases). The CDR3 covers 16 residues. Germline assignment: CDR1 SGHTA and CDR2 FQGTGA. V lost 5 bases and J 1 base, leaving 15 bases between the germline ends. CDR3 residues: CASSLNTGVSNQPQHF. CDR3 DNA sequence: TGTGCCAGCAGCCTTAATACGGGGGTCAGCAATCAGCCCCAGCATTTT.

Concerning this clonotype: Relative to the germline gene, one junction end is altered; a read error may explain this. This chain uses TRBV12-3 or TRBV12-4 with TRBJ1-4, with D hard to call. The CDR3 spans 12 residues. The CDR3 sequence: CASSFSDEKLSF. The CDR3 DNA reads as TGTGCCAGCAGTTTCTCTGATGAAAAACTGTCTTTT.

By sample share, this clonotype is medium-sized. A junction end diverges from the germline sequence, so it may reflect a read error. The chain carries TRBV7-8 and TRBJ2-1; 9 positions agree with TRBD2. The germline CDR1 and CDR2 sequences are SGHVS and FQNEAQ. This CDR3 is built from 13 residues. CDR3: CASSYRTGTSSIF. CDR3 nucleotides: TGTGCCAGCAGCTACCGAACCGGGACTAGCAGTATCTTC.

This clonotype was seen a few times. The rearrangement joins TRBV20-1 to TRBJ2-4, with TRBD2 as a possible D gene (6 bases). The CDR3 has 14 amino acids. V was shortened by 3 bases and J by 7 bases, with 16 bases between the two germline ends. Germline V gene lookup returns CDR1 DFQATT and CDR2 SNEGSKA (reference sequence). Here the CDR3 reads CSASWRDQWNIQYF. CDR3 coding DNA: TGCAGTGCTAGTTGGCGGGATCAATGGAACATTCAGTACTTC.

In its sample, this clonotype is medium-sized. This CDR3 reads CASSLGLATSTDTQYF. CDR3 bases: TGCGCCAGCAGCTTGGGGCTAGCAACTAGCACAGATACGCAGTATTTT. V usage is TRBV5-1 and J usage is TRBJ2-3, with D maybe TRBD2 (5 bases). Germline values: CDR1 SGHRS, CDR2 YFSETQ. The CDR3 is 16 amino acids. The V end lost 0 bases, the J end lost 0 bases, and 11 bases lay between the germline ends.

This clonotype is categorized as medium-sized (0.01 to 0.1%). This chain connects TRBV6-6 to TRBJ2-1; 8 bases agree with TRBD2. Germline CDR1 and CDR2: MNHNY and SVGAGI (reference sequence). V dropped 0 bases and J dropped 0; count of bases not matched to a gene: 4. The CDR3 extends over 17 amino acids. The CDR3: CASSYSTSAYSYNEQFF. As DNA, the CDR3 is TGTGCCAGCAGTTACTCGACTAGCGCCTACTCCTACAATGAGCAGTTCTTC.

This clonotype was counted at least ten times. As DNA, the CDR3 is TGTGCAAGTCGCTTAACTGGGCCTGGGGCCAACGTCCTGACTTTC. Encoded protein: CASRLTGPGANVLTF. The V call is TRBV12-2, the J call TRBJ2-6. TRBV12-2 is given as a pseudogene. This CDR3 comprises 15 residues.